The sequence of this T cell receptor beta chain was determined in a study of ipilimumab plus nivolumab after autologous stem cell transplantation. This clone was seen a handful of times. V trimming: 4 bases; J trimming: 8 bases; junction bases outside the gene matches: 10. CDR1 is SEHNR and CDR2 is FQNEAQ in the germline V gene (reference sequence). The CDR3 covers 15 residues. Patients received nivolumab 3 mg/kg at weeks 1, 4, 7, 10, then fortnightly to week 26. Generated by immunoSEQ multiplex PCR, the TCRdb table keeps only in-frame clones and is missing some. The sample shows tens of thousands of clones, approximately 83% of them seen only once.

The sample consisted of PBMCs, taken in a trial of ipilimumab plus nivolumab as post-transplant consolidation. This TCR was recovered from a male donor with diffuse large B-cell lymphoma. V is TRBV7-9 and J is TRBJ1-4; TRBD1 aligns across 7 bases. CDR3 sequence (DNA): TGTGCCAGCAGCTCAGTTTCGACAGGGAAAGAAAAACTGTTTTTT. Residues: CASSSVSTGKEKLFF.